These 8 T cell receptor beta chains share one sample of origin, sequenced in a study of cytomegalovirus exposure and HLA in healthy donors. Primers: 60 Vbeta forward and 13 Jbeta reverse. The table came from immunoSEQ multiplex PCR; TCRdb's copy has only in-frame clones and leaves some out. The profile covers around 140,000 clones, with around four fifths appearing a single time and 1.5% to 2% taken by the ten largest. Sequencing used PBMCs. These TCRs come from a woman aged 40 to 50 in good health and CMV-seronegative.

The chain joins TRBV28 to TRBJ2-3; 8 nucleotides line up with TRBD2. Germline CDR1 reads MDHEN; CDR2 reads SYDVKM. This CDR3 contains 14 residues. J was trimmed by 3 bases and V by 3 bases; bases with no gene match: 2. The CDR3 sequence is CASSFPSGTDTQYF. The CDR3 coding sequence is TGTGCCAGCAGTTTTCCTAGCGGGACAGATACGCAGTATTTT.

The V gene is TRBV7-3, the J gene TRBJ1-1; 10 nucleotides align to TRBD1. Trimming cost V 4 bases and J 1 base; bases outside gene matches: 3. The CDR3 spans 15 residues. CDR1 and CDR2 from the germline V gene are SGHTA and FQGTGA. CDR3 DNA: TGTGCCAGCAGCTCCCGGACAGGGGGGAACACTGAAGCTTTCTTT. Amino acid sequence: CASSSRTGGNTEAFF. Complete variable domain (other parts from reference TRBV7-3 and TRBJ1-1): GAGVSQTPSNKVTEKGKYVELRCDPISGHTALYWYRQSLGQGPEFLIYFQGTGAADDSGLPNDRFFAVRPEGSVSTLKIQRTERGDSAVYLCASSSRTGGNTEAFFGQGTRLTVV.

This chain uses TRBV6-5 with TRBJ1-2; D might be TRBD1 (6 bases). Trimming removed 6 bases at V and 2 bases at J, with 16 bases between. Germline V gene data show CDR1 as MNHEY and CDR2 as SVGAGI. The CDR3 consists of 15 residues. The CDR3 here is CASRVQGLVNYGYTF. The CDR3 DNA sequence: TGTGCCAGCAGGGTACAGGGTCTTGTGAACTATGGCTACACCTTC.

The chain recombines TRBV19 with TRBJ1-5; 7 bases line up with TRBD1. This CDR3 is 13 amino acids long. Trimming took 5 bases from V and 6 from J; bases not matched to a gene: 4. Germline assignment: CDR1 LNHDA and CDR2 SQIVND (reference sequence). CDR3 nucleotides: TGTGCCAGTAGTGGACAGGTCGGTCAGCCCCAGCATTTT. Its translation: CASSGQVGQPQHF.

V gene TRBV7-9 combines with J gene TRBJ1-2; no definite D call. Germline V gives CDR1 SEHNR, CDR2 FQNEAQ (reference sequence). The V end was cut by 7 bases, the J end by 0 bases, with 6 bases between. The CDR3 is 12 residues long. DNA for the CDR3: TGTGCCAGCAAGGGAGCTAACTATGGCTACACCTTC. Translating it yields CASKGANYGYTF.

The chain employs TRBV5-4 and TRBJ1-2, with 9 positions matching TRBD1. Germline V lookup: CDR1 SGHNT, CDR2 YYREEE (reference sequence). The CDR3 consists of 15 residues. Losses at the gene ends were 0 bases for V and 5 bases for J; bases not matched to a gene: 5. In DNA, the CDR3 is TGTGCCAGCAGCTTGGGTTTACAGGGGGCATATGGCTACACCTTC. Amino acid sequence: CASSLGLQGAYGYTF.

This clone was seen only a few times. V is TRBV7-2 and J is TRBJ2-7, with 9 positions matching TRBD2. The CDR3 spans 15 residues. The V gene end was trimmed by 4 bases and the J gene end by 6 bases; junction bases not matched to a gene: 10. Germline loops: CDR1 SGHTA, CDR2 FQGNSA. The DNA for the CDR3 is TGTGCCAGCAGCTCCCAAGCGGGAGGATCCCCCGAGCAGTACTTC. Translating it yields CASSSQAGGSPEQYF.

The gene calls are TRBV7-3 and TRBJ2-3, with 12 bases lining up with TRBD2. The length of the CDR3 is 16 residues. Germline CDR1 SGHTA, CDR2 FQGTGA. After removal of 4 bases from V and 3 bases from J, the junction contained 5 bases not matched to a gene. The CDR3 is CASSSGLAGRTDTQYF. The CDR3 DNA is TGTGCCAGCAGCTCCGGACTAGCGGGAAGGACAGATACGCAGTATTTT.